This T cell receptor beta chain was recovered during a study of cytomegalovirus exposure and HLA in healthy donors. Whole-study results and caveats: TCR beta chains numbering about 160 were designated cytomegalovirus-associated. According to an earlier analysis, most TCR beta V segments yielded productive rearrangements about 87% or about 30% of the time. A likely sequencing artifact accounted for one observed cluster of highly shared sequence variants.

The PCR made use of 60 Vbeta and 13 Jbeta primers. Profiling relied on immunoSEQ multiplex PCR, and the TCRdb table lists in-frame clones only, not all of them. Among approximately 54,000 clones listed, 82% were seen once. The CDR3 is 17 residues long. Trimming removed 0 bases at V and 0 bases at J, with 16 bases between. Germline CDR1 SGDLS, CDR2 YYNGEE. This clone was seen a few times. Its target is unknown. The source of this sequence is a woman aged 18 to 35 in good health and CMV-seronegative. The V and J genes are TRBV9 and TRBJ2-7, with D possibly TRBD2 on 7 matching bases. Sequencing was done on a sample of PBMCs. The CDR3 DNA is TGTGCCAGCAGCGTAGAAGGGGGGAGCGGGATCTCCTACGAGCAGTACTTC. Its translation is CASSVEGGSGISYEQYF. The full variable domain, with the rest looked up from reference TRBV9 and TRBJ2-7, is DSGVTQTPKHLITATGQRVTLRCSPRSGDLSVYWYQQSLDQGLQFLIQYYNGEERAKGNILERFSAQQFPDLHSELNLSSLELGDSALYFCASSVEGGSGISYEQYFGPGTRLTVT.